One sample yielded the 23 T cell receptor beta chains listed below, sequenced in a study of Ad26.COV2.S vaccination and SARS-CoV-2 variants (dated by TCRdb to the early 2020s). In light of the paper, this sample's treatment or condition label describes: some 20 received Ad26.COV2.S at low or high dose, single or two shots; 5 received placebo; per-sample allocation not given. For vaccine and placebo recipients, repertoires were sequenced using samples collected on day 63 after the first injection. The library was prepared using the immunoSEQ multiplex PCR assay. What TCRdb holds here is the immuneACCESS table cut down to in-frame rearrangements. Part of the clones is not present; checked against another copy, under half of the missing clones reflect an unresolved V gene, and the others are unexplained. The table for this sample lists 440,000 or so clones; about 90% of them were counted only once. About 4.1% of the sample rests with the top ten.

Sequencing was performed on peripheral blood, taken in a trial of Ad26.COV2.S vaccine versus placebo. Source of these receptors: a person aged 18-60 years who received the Ad26.COV2.S COVID-19 vaccine or a placebo.

The chain joins TRBV15 to TRBJ2-1, with 9 positions matching TRBD2. The germline gives CDR1 LNHNV, CDR2 YYDKDF (reference sequence). The length of the CDR3 is 15 residues. Unmatched junction bases numbered 4, after V lost 0 bases and J lost 7 bases. CDR3: CATSRDSGSFNEQFF. The CDR3 DNA follows: TGTGCCACCAGCAGAGATAGCGGGAGTTTTAATGAGCAGTTCTTC.

The rearrangement joins TRBV13 to TRBJ2-7; 9 bases map to TRBD1. Germline assignment: CDR1 PRHDT and CDR2 FYEKMQ (reference sequence). Unmatched junction bases numbered 6, after V lost 5 bases and J lost 4 bases. This CDR3 is built from 14 residues. The CDR3 region is CASSDGQGNYEQYF. The CDR3 DNA is TGTGCCAGCAGCGATGGACAGGGGAATTACGAGCAGTACTTC.

V usage is TRBV6-4 and J usage is TRBJ1-5; D call uncertain. The CDR3 consists of 11 residues. The V end lost 9 bases, the J end lost 1 base, and 4 bases lay between the germline ends. CDR1 is MRHNA and CDR2 is SNTAGT in the germline V gene. The CDR3 reads CARGSNQPQHF. The CDR3 coding sequence is TGTGCCAGGGGGAGCAATCAGCCCCAGCATTTT.

This sequence joins TRBV18 and TRBJ2-1; D gene uncertain. Germline V gene lookup returns CDR1 KGHSH and CDR2 LQKENI. The CDR3 length is 13 residues. The V and J ends lost 3 bases and 5 bases respectively, with 8 bases between them. CDR3 sequence: CASSPQQNNEQFF. Written as DNA, the CDR3 is TGTGCCAGCTCACCGCAGCAAAACAATGAGCAGTTCTTC.

This clone was detected only once. The V gene is TRBV29-1, the J gene TRBJ2-7; D might be TRBD1 (5 bases). V shed 7 bases and J shed 2 bases, with 18 bases lying between them. The germline V gene has CDR1 SQVTM and CDR2 ANQGSEA. The CDR3 runs 14 residues. The chain's CDR3 is CSALVGAGTYEQYF. CDR3 bases: TGCAGCGCTTTGGTAGGGGCAGGCACCTACGAGCAGTACTTC.

The rearrangement joins TRBV10-1 to TRBJ1-3; D remains unclear. The CDR3 is 12 amino acids. From germline, CDR1 is WNHNN and CDR2 SYGVQD (reference sequence). With 6 bases removed from V and 2 bases from J, the gap between germline ends came to 5 bases. CDR3 nucleotides: TGCGCCAGCAGCAGACCTGGAAACACCATATATTTT. Protein sequence: CASSRPGNTIYF.

The rearrangement joins TRBV28 to TRBJ2-7; possibly TRBD1 for D (6 bases). The V and J ends lost 5 bases and 5 bases respectively, with 19 bases between them. Germline V CDR1 and CDR2: MDHEN, SYDVKM. The CDR3 consists of 15 residues. CDR3 sequence (DNA): TGTGCCAGCAGTCAACAGGGCTATAGTTCGGACGAGCAGTACTTC. Amino acid sequence: CASSQQGYSSDEQYF.

The V gene is TRBV7-9, the J gene TRBJ2-7; TRBD2 matches 8 bases. CDR1 and CDR2 from the germline V gene are SEHNR and FQNEAQ (reference sequence). This CDR3 has 16 residues. With V trimmed by 4 bases and J by 3 bases, 11 bases remained unmatched. The CDR3: CASSSSGGTLYYEQYF. The CDR3 bases are TGTGCCAGCAGCTCGTCGGGGGGGACCCTCTACTACGAGCAGTACTTC.

The chain has TRBV6-2 or TRBV6-3 and TRBJ2-1, with D tentatively TRBD1 or TRBD2 (6 bases each). The V end lost 0 bases, the J end lost 6 bases, and 9 bases lay between the germline ends. This CDR3 region has 14 residues. The germline V gene has CDR1 MNHEY and CDR2 SVGEGT. The CDR3 bases are TGTGCCAGCAGTTACTCTGGGGGGCCCAATGAGCAGTTCTTC. This translates into CASSYSGGPNEQFF.

The J gene is TRBJ1-4, the V gene TRBV4-3; no clear D. Per the germline V gene, CDR1 is LGHNA and CDR2 is YSLEER. CDR3 length equals 14 residues. Trimming shortened V by 2 bases and J by 7 bases, and 11 bases separated the two germline ends. The CDR3 DNA reads as TGCGCCAGCAGCCAATCGGGGTACCCTGAAAAACTGTTTTTT. As protein: CASSQSGYPEKLFF.

This chain uses TRBV7-2 with TRBJ2-7; tentatively, D is TRBD1 or TRBD2 (5 bases each). This CDR3 region has 15 residues. Germline assignment: CDR1 SGHTA and CDR2 FQGNSA. Trimming stripped 5 bases from V and 3 bases from J, with 17 bases between. The CDR3 loop is CASSLGLGRLYEQYF. The CDR3 coding sequence is TGTGCCAGCAGCCTAGGGTTGGGACGGCTCTACGAGCAGTACTTC.

The sample holds a few counts of this clone. This chain joins TRBV5-5 and TRBJ2-7; the D gene could be TRBD1 or TRBD2 (8 bases each). The CDR3 covers 19 residues. The V gene lost 2 bases and the J gene lost 3 bases, with 27 bases spanning the gap. The V gene's germline CDR1 is SGHKS and CDR2 YYEKEE (reference sequence). For the CDR3, the DNA is TGTGCCAGCAGCTTCAAGAGGGGACAGGAGGGACTAGACAGCTACGAGCAGTACTTC. Residues: CASSFKRGQEGLDSYEQYF.

Concerning this clone: This specimen includes other DNA sequences encoding the same CDR3. The V gene is TRBV7-2, the J gene TRBJ1-2; no clear D gene. Trimming stripped 1 base from V and 5 bases from J, with 11 bases between. This CDR3 contains 14 residues. Germline-derived CDR1 and CDR2 are SGHTA and FQGNSA. The CDR3 loop reads CASSLDGSSYGYTF. CDR3 DNA sequence: TGTGCCAGCAGCTTAGATGGCAGCTCTTATGGCTACACCTTC. The full variable domain, completed using reference TRBV7-2 and TRBJ1-2, is GAGVSQSPSNKVTEKGKDVELRCDPISGHTALYWYRQSLGQGLEFLIYFQGNSAPDKSGLPSDRFSAERTGGSVSTLTIQRTQQEDSAVYLCASSLDGSSYGYTFGSGTRLTVV.

This clone was detected many times. The gene calls are TRBV28 and TRBJ2-1; 7 nucleotides line up with TRBD1. V trimming: 2 bases; J trimming: 0 bases; junction bases outside the gene matches: 4. Germline CDR1 and CDR2: MDHEN and SYDVKM. This CDR3 contains 16 residues. The CDR3 loop is CASSLRGLFSYNEQFF. In nucleotides, the CDR3 is TGTGCCAGCAGTTTAAGGGGGCTTTTCTCCTACAATGAGCAGTTCTTC. Drawing the rest from reference TRBV28 and TRBJ2-1, the complete variable domain is DVKVTQSSRYLVKRTGEKVFLECVQDMDHENMFWYRQDPGLGLRLIYFSYDVKMKEKGDIPEGYSVSREKKERFSLILESASTNQTSMYLCASSLRGLFSYNEQFFGPGTRLTVL.

V gene TRBV3-1 (or the pseudogene TRBV3-2) combines with J gene TRBJ2-5, with TRBD1 matching 7 bases. This CDR3 is 14 amino acids long. CDR1 and CDR2 (germline): LGHDT, YNNKEL (reference sequence). The junction had 5 bases not matched to a gene; V was cut back by 4 bases and J by 3 bases. The CDR3 spells CASSLPGQKETQYF. The CDR3 nucleotides read TGTGCCAGCAGCCTCCCGGGACAGAAAGAGACCCAGTACTTC.

The chain has TRBV27 and TRBJ2-5; tentative D call: TRBD1 (6 bases). The germline V gene has CDR1 MNHEY and CDR2 SMNVEV (reference sequence). The CDR3 totals 14 residues. Trimming took off 5 bases at V and 6 bases at J, with 16 bases between the two ends. CDR3 protein: CASSNGQYTKTQYF. CDR3 coding DNA: TGTGCCAGCAGTAATGGACAGTACACAAAGACCCAGTACTTC.

V usage is TRBV29-1 and J usage is TRBJ1-2; D possibly corresponds to TRBD1 (5 bases). This CDR3 is 13 amino acids long. Germline V lookup: CDR1 SQVTM, CDR2 ANQGSEA. The V and J ends lost 3 bases and 2 bases respectively, with 10 bases between them. The DNA of the CDR3 is TGCAGCGTTGAGAGCAGGACAAACTATGGCTACACCTTC. Its translation is CSVESRTNYGYTF.

The chain combines TRBV6-4 with TRBJ2-7; 13 nucleotides line up with TRBD2. Germline trimming cut 9 bases from V and 0 bases from J; bases unmatched to any gene: 2. The length of the CDR3 is 14 residues. Germline loops: CDR1 MRHNA, CDR2 SNTAGT. The CDR3 region is CASTSGRASYEQYF. The CDR3 nucleotides are TGTGCCAGTACTAGCGGGAGGGCCTCCTACGAGCAGTACTTC.

The chain joins TRBV10-3 to TRBJ1-4; D is undetermined. The CDR3 runs to 13 residues. Germline V gene sequence: CDR1 ENHRY, CDR2 SYGVKD. The germline V and J ends were trimmed by 4 bases and 6 bases, with 9 bases remaining between them. The DNA for the CDR3 is TGTGCCATCAGTGTGGGGAGGGATGAAAAACTGTTTTTT. This codes for CAISVGRDEKLFF.

This chain connects TRBV24-1 to TRBJ2-5; 8 nucleotides match TRBD2. Germline loops: CDR1 KGHDR, CDR2 SFDVKD. J lost 5 bases, V lost 6 bases, and 7 bases had no gene match. The CDR3 runs 14 residues. The CDR3 coding sequence is TGTGCCACCAGTAGGCCGGGAGGGCTGGAGACCCAGTACTTC. This encodes CATSRPGGLETQYF.

The V gene is TRBV28, the J gene TRBJ2-7, with D maybe TRBD2 (5 bases). Germline CDR1 is MDHEN and CDR2 is SYDVKM. V lost 3 bases, J lost 0 bases, and 15 bases lay in between. This CDR3 is built from 16 residues. The CDR3 DNA sequence: TGTGCCAGCAGTTTGGATGTGGAGGAGTCCTCCTACGAGCAGTACTTC. It codes for CASSLDVEESSYEQYF.

This chain uses TRBV4-3 with TRBJ1-3; tentative D call: TRBD1 (5 bases). Germline CDR1 LGHNA, CDR2 YSLEER. V was clipped by 5 bases and J by 0 bases, with 11 bases between them. The CDR3 consists of 15 residues. The CDR3 bases are TGCGCCAGCAGCTCGGGGACGTTCTCTGGAAACACCATATATTTT. Protein product: CASSSGTFSGNTIYF.

This clone was recorded once. The CDR3 sequence is CASSPGRVTYEQYF. The CDR3 DNA reads TGTGCCAGCAGTCCGGGGCGAGTTACCTACGAGCAGTACTTC. This chain connects TRBV27 to TRBJ2-7; TRBD1 or TRBD2 may be the D gene (5 bases each). Germline-derived CDR1 and CDR2 are MNHEY and SMNVEV (reference sequence). This CDR3 region has 14 residues. V shed 5 bases and J shed 2 bases, with 13 bases lying between them.